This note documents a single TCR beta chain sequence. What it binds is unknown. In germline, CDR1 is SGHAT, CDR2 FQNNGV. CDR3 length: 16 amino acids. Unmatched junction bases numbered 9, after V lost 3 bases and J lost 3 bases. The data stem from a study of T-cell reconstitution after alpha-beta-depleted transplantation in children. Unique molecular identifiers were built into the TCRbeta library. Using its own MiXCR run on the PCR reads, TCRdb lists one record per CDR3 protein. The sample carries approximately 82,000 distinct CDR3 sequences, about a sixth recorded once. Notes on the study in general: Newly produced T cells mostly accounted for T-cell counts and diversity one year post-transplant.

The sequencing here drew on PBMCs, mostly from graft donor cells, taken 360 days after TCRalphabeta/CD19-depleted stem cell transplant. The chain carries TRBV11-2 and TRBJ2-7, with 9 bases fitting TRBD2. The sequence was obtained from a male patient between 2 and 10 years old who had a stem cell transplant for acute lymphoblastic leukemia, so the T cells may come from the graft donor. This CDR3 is CASSFTSGRTYYEQYF. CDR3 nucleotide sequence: TGTGCCAGCAGCTTCACTAGCGGGCGGACGTACTACGAGCAGTACTTC.